This T cell receptor (beta chain) was recovered during a study of cytomegalovirus exposure and HLA in healthy donors. This CDR3 has 16 residues. Germline V gives CDR1 SSHAT, CDR2 FNYEAQ (reference sequence). Overall study findings and caveats: An ancestry cluster, one associated with Asian ancestry, reportedly showed fewer N-insertions than the approximately 700-donor mean in a later analysis. Most TCRs appeared rarely, but some public TCRs recurred in many donors.

Primers: 60 Vbeta forward and 13 Jbeta reverse. TCRdb's copy holds only in-frame clones and misses some; the assay was immunoSEQ multiplex PCR. The sample holds some 90,000 clones, about four fifths seen once. Of note for this clone: Its antigen is still unknown. One junction end does not reproduce the germline sequence, and a read error may be involved.

The sequenced material came from PBMCs. The receptor's source is a female donor in good health and CMV-seropositive. The rearrangement uses TRBV7-7 and TRBJ2-5, with D possibly matching TRBD1 (6 bases). CDR3 in DNA: TGTGCTAGCAGCTTCGGGCCCACAGGGTACCAAGAGACCCAGTACTTC. Protein sequence: CASSFGPTGYQETQYF.